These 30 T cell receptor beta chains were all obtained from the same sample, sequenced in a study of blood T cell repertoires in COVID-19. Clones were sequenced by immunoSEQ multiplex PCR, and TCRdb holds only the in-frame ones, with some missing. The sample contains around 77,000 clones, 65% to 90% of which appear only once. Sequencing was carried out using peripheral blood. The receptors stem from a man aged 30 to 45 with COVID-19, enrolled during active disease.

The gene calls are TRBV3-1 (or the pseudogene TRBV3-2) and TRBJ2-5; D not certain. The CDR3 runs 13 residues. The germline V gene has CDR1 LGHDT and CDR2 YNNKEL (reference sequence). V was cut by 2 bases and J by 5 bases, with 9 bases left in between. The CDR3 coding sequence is TGTGCCAGCAGCCAAATCCGCAGGGAGACCCAGTACTTC. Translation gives CASSQIRRETQYF.

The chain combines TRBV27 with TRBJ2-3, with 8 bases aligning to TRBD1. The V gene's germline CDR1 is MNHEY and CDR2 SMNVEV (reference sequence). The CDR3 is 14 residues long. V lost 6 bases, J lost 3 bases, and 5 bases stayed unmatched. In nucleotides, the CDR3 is TGTGCCAGCAGACCGACAGGGGTGACAGATACGCAGTATTTT. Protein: CASRPTGVTDTQYF.

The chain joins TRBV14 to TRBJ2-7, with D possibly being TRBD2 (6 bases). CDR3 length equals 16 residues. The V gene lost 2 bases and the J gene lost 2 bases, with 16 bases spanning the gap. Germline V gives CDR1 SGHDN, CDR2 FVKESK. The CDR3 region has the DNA TGTGCCAGCAGCCAAATTGGAGGGGCAGGAACCTACGAGCAGTACTTC. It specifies CASSQIGGAGTYEQYF.

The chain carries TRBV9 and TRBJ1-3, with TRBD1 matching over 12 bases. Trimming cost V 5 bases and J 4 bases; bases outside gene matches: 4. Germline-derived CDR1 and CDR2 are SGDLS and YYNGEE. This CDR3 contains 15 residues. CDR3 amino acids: CASRRGTGGGNTIYF. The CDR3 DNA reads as TGTGCCAGCAGGAGGGGGACAGGGGGCGGAAACACCATATATTTT.

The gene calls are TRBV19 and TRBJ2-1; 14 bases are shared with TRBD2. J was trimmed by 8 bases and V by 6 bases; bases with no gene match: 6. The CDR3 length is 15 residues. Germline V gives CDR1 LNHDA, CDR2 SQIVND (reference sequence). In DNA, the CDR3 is TGTGCCAGTAGGACTAGCGGGAGGGGCGGGGATGAGCAGTTCTTC. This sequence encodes CASRTSGRGGDEQFF.

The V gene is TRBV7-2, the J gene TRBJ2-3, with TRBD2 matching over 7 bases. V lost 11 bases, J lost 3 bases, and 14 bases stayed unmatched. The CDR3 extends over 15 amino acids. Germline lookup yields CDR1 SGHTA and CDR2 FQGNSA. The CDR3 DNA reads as TGTGCCTCAGGTGGGACGGGAGGATGGACAGATACGCAGTATTTT. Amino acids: CASGGTGGWTDTQYF.

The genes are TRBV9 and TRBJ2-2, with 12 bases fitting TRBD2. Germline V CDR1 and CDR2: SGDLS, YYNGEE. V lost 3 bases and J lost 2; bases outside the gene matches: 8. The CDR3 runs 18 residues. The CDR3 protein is CASSALAGGPRNTGELFF. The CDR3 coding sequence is TGTGCCAGCAGCGCCCTAGCGGGAGGGCCTCGTAACACCGGGGAGCTGTTTTTT.

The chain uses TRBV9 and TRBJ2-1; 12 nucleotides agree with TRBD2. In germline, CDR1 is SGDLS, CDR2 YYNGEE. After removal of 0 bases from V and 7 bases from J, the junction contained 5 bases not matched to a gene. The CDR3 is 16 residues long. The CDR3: CASSVAGLAGRNEQFF. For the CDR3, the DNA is TGTGCCAGCAGCGTAGCTGGACTAGCGGGAAGGAATGAGCAGTTCTTC.

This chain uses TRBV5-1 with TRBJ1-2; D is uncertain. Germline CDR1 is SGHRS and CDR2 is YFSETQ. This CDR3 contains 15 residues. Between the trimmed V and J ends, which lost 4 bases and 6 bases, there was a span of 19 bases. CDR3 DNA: TGCGCCAGCAGCCCGCGTGAGGGTGGACGCGATGGCTACACCTTC. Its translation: CASSPREGGRDGYTF.

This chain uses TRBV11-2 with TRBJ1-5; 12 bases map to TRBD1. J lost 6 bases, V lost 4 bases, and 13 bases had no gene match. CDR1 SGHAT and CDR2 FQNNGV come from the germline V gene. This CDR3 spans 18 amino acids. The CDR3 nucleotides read TGTGCCAGCAGCTCTCGCCCCCCGGGACAGGGGGCTCTTCAGCCCCAGCATTTT. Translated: CASSSRPPGQGALQPQHF.

Here the CDR3 reads CASSLGGTNTGELFF. DNA of the CDR3: TGTGCCAGCAGCTTGGGAGGGACGAACACCGGGGAGCTGTTTTTT. The chain joins TRBV5-6 to TRBJ2-2; a weak D match, TRBD2 (5 bases). Germline CDR1 is SGHDT and CDR2 is YYEEEE. Trimming removed 0 bases from V and 0 bases from J, with 6 bases in between. This CDR3 comprises 15 residues.

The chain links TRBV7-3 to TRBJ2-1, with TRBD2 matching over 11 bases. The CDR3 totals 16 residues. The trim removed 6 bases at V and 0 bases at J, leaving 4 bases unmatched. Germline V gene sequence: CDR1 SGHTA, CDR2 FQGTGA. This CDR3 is CASSTTSGSSYNEQFF. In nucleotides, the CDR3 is TGTGCCAGCAGTACTACTAGCGGGAGCTCCTACAATGAGCAGTTCTTC.

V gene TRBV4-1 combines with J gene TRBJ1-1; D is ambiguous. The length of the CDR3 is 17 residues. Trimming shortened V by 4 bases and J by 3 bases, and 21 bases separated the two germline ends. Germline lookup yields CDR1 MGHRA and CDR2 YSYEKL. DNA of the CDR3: TGCGCCAGCAGCCCCCCATGGCGGTTTGGATCGTACACTGAAGCTTTCTTT. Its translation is CASSPPWRFGSYTEAFF.

In DNA, the CDR3 is TGTGCCAGCAGCCCGACAGGGTACAATGAGCAGTTCTTC. Amino acid sequence: CASSPTGYNEQFF. The chain couples TRBV7-8 to TRBJ2-1; 7 nucleotides align to TRBD1. The CDR3 runs to 13 residues. Trimming took 5 bases from V and 4 from J; bases not matched to a gene: 2. Germline lookup yields CDR1 SGHVS and CDR2 FQNEAQ.

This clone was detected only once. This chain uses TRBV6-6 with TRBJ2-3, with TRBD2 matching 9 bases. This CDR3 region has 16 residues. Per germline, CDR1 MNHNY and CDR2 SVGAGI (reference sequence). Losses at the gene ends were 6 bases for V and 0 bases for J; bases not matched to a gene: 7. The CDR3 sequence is CASSLDSGSSTDTQYF. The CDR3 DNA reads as TGTGCCAGCAGCCTTGATAGCGGGAGTAGCACAGATACGCAGTATTTT.

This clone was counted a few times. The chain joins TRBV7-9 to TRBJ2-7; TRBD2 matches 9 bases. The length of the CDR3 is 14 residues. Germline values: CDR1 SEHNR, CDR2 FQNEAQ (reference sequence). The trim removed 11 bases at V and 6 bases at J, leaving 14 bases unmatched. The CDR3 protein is CACSDRTSVSEQYF. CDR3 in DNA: TGTGCCTGCTCCGACAGGACTAGCGTATCCGAGCAGTACTTC.

The CDR3 DNA follows: TGTGCCAGTAGTACCGTAGGGACAGGCCTTGAGACCCAGTACTTC. Amino acid sequence: CASSTVGTGLETQYF. This rearrangement joins TRBV19 to TRBJ2-5, with 8 bases matching TRBD1. The CDR3 consists of 15 residues. V shed 4 bases and J 5 bases; nucleotides not matched to a gene: 9. The germline V gene has CDR1 LNHDA and CDR2 SQIVND (reference sequence). Combining the CDR3 with reference TRBV19 and TRBJ2-5 gives the whole variable domain DGGITQSPKYLFRKEGQNVTLSCEQNLNHDAMYWYRQDPGQGLRLIYYSQIVNDFQKGDIAEGYSVSREKKESFPLTVTSAQKNPTAFYLCASSTVGTGLETQYFGPGTRLLVL.

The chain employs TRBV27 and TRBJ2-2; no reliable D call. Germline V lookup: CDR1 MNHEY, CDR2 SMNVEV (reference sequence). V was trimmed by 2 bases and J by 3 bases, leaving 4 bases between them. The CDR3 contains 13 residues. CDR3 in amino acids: CASSLPDTGELFF. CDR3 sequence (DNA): TGTGCCAGCAGTTTACCGGACACCGGGGAGCTGTTTTTT.

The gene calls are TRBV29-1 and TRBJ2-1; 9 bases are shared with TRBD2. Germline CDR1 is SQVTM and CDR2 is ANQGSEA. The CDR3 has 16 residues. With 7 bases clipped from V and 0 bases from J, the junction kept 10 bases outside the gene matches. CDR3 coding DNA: TGCAGCGCTTCCGGGACTAGCAAGAGCTCCTACAATGAGCAGTTCTTC. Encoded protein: CSASGTSKSSYNEQFF.

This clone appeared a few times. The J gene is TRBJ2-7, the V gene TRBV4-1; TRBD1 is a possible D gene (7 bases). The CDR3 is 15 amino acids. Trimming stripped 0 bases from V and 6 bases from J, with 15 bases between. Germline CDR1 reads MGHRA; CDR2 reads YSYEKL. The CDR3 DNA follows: TGCGCCAGCAGCCAAGATCACGGTCAGGGGGGCGAGCAGTACTTC. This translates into CASSQDHGQGGEQYF.

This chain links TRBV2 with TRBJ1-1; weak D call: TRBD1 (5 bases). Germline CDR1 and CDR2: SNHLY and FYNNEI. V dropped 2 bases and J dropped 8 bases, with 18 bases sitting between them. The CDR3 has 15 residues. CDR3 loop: CASSERGGMDSEAFF. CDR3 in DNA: TGTGCCAGCAGTGAAAGGGGAGGGATGGACTCAGAAGCTTTCTTT.

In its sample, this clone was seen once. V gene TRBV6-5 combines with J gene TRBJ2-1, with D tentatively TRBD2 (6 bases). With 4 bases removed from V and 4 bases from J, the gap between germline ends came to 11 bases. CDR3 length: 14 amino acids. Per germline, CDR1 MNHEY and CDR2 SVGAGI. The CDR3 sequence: CASSSRGRYNEQFF. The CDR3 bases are TGTGCCAGCAGTTCCCGGGGGAGGTACAATGAGCAGTTCTTC.

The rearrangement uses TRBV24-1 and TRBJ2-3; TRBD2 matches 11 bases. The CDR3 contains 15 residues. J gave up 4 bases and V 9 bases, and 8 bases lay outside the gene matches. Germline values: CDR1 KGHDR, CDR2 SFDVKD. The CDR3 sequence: CATGTSGRLADTQYF. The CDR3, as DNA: TGTGCCACCGGAACTAGCGGGAGATTGGCAGATACGCAGTATTTT.

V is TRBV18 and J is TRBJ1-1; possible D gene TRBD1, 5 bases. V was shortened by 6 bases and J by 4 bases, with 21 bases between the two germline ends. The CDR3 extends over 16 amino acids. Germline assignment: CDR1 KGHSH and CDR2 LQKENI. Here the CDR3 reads CASSPKGFDTSTEAFF. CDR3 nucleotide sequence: TGTGCCAGCTCCCCCAAGGGGTTTGATACATCCACTGAAGCTTTCTTT.

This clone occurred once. DNA for the CDR3: TGTGCCAGCAGCCAAAACAGGGGTCGAACCGGGGAGCTGTTTTTT. Amino acid sequence: CASSQNRGRTGELFF. The chain carries TRBV5-4 and TRBJ2-2; 7 nucleotides match TRBD1. CDR1 SGHNT and CDR2 YYREEE come from the germline V gene (reference sequence). The junction had 8 bases not matched to a gene; V was cut back by 4 bases and J by 5 bases. CDR3 length: 15 residues.

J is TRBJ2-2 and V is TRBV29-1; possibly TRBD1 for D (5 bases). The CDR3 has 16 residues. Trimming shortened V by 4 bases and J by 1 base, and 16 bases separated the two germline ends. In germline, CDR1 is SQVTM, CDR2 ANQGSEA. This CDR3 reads CSVVIGQGKNTGELFF. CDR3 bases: TGCAGCGTTGTAATCGGCCAGGGAAAGAACACCGGGGAGCTGTTTTTT.

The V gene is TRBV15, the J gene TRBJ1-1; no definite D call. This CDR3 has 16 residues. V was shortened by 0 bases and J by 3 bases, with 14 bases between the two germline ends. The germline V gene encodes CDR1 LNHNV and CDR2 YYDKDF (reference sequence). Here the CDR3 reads CATSRDPAGSHTEAFF. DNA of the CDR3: TGTGCCACCAGCAGAGATCCGGCGGGATCCCACACTGAAGCTTTCTTT.

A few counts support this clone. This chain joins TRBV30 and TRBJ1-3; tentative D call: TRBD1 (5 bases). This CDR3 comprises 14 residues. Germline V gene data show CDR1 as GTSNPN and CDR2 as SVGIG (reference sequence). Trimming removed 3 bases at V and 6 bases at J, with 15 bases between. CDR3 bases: TGTGCCTGGAGGCCCCAGGGCCGTTTAAACACCATATATTTT. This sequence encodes CAWRPQGRLNTIYF.

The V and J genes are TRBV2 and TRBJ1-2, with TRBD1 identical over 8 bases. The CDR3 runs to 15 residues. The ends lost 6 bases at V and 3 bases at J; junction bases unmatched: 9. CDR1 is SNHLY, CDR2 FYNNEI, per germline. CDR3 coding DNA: TGTGCCAGCAGGGGGGACAGGTCGGGCTACTATGGCTACACCTTC. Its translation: CASRGDRSGYYGYTF.

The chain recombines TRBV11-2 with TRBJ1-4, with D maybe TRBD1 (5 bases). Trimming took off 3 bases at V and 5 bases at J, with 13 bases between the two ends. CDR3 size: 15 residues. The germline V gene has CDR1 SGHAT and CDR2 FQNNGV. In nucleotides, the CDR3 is TGTGCCAGCAGCTTCTCGGCGGACATAAATGAAAAACTGTTTTTT. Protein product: CASSFSADINEKLFF.